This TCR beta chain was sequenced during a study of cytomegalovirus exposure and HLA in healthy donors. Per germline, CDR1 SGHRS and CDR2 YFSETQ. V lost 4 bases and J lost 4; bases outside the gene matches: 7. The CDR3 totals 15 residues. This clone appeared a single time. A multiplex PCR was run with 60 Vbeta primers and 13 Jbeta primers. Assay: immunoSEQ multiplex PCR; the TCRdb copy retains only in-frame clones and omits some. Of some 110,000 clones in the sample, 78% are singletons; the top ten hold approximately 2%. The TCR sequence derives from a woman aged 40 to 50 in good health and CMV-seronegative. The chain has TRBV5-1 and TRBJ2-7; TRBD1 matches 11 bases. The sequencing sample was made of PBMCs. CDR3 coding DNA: TGCGCCAGCAGCACCGGGGGGACAGGGGGATACGAGCAGTACTTC. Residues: CASSTGGTGGYEQYF.